In its sample, the clone carrying this T cell receptor (beta chain) was seen many times. Its antigen is undetermined. TCRdb passed the PCR reads through MiXCR, listing each CDR3 protein once. Among approximately 670,000 distinct CDR3 sequences listed, just under 20% were seen once. This entry belongs to a study of molecular identifiers for immune sequencing clone quantification. With 10%, 30% or 50% of RNA, about 19,000 to 1,100,000 naive CD8 T cells were sequenced. Study findings and constraints: Clones exceeding 20 RNA copies carried over 99% of effector molecules but under 1% of naive-cell molecules. Jurkat TCR RNA spiked in from one cell (amid about 980,000 naive cells) was reportedly detectable. Barcode sharing among identical TCR molecules could make large clones appear smaller.

V lost 4 bases, J lost 3 bases, and 7 bases stayed unmatched. The germline CDR1 and CDR2 sequences are MNHEY and SVGAGI. The CDR3 totals 15 residues. The clonotype comes from a human donor in good health. Some libraries in this study had Jurkat cell RNA spiked in. The sequenced material came from naive CD8+ T cells from blood, with Jurkat cell RNA spiked in. As for subset: FACS-sorted CD8+CD4-CCR7+CD45RA+ naive T cells. The chain couples TRBV6-5 to TRBJ2-7, with 9 bases fitting TRBD1. CDR3 DNA sequence: TGTGCCAGCAGTTTTACACAGGGGGCTGGCTACGAGCAGTACTTC. Protein: CASSFTQGAGYEQYF.